One and the same sample provided the 4 T cell receptor beta chains below, sequenced in a study of cytomegalovirus exposure and HLA in healthy donors. Assay: immunoSEQ multiplex PCR; the TCRdb copy retains only in-frame clones and omits some. The sample carries some 110,000 clones, 88% recorded once. Input material: PBMCs. These receptors were taken from a man between 18 and 35 years old in good health and CMV-seronegative.

The chain links TRBV6-5 to TRBJ2-4, with 10 bases aligning to TRBD1. Germline loops: CDR1 MNHEY, CDR2 SVGAGI. CDR3 length: 15 residues. J gave up 3 bases and V 5 bases, and 4 bases lay outside the gene matches. The DNA of the CDR3 is TGTGCCAGCAGTGGGCGGGACAGGGGCAAAAACATTCAGTACTTC. Its translation is CASSGRDRGKNIQYF.

This chain uses TRBV11-3 with TRBJ1-1; 7 positions match TRBD1. Losses at the gene ends were 5 bases for V and 6 bases for J; bases not matched to a gene: 6. The CDR3 is 13 amino acids. Per the germline V gene, CDR1 is SGHNT and CDR2 is YENEEA. The CDR3 loop is CASSPRGLSEAFF. CDR3 DNA: TGTGCCAGCAGCCCTAGGGGGCTTTCTGAAGCTTTCTTT.

This clone was seen only a few times. The J gene is TRBJ1-5, the V gene TRBV28, with TRBD1 matching 10 bases. Germline lookup yields CDR1 MDHEN and CDR2 SYDVKM. The CDR3 spans 16 residues. The V gene end was trimmed by 10 bases and the J gene end by 9 bases; junction bases not matched to a gene: 18. This chain's CDR3 is CATHTQGQGFRRPQHF. Here the CDR3 DNA reads TGTGCCACCCACACTCAGGGACAGGGGTTCCGGAGGCCCCAGCATTTT.

This clone was seen only a few times. This chain uses TRBV11-2 with TRBJ1-1; D is undetermined. The V and J ends lost 5 bases and 0 bases respectively, with 7 bases between them. CDR3 length: 13 amino acids. Germline CDR1 is SGHAT and CDR2 is FQNNGV. The CDR3 DNA reads as TGTGCCAGCAGCCCGTTTATGAACACTGAAGCTTTCTTT. Translation: CASSPFMNTEAFF. The full variable domain, with the rest looked up from reference TRBV11-2 and TRBJ1-1, is EAGVAQSPRYKIIEKRQSVAFWCNPISGHATLYWYQQILGQGPKLLIQFQNNGVVDDSQLPKDRFSAERLKGVDSTLKIQPAKLEDSAVYLCASSPFMNTEAFFGQGTRLTVV.